This is a list of T cell receptor beta chains from one sample in a study of CD8 T cells in Susac syndrome. TCRdb fed the immunoSEQ multiplex PCR reads into MiXCR, producing one record per CDR3 protein. The table has about 210,000 distinct CDR3 sequences, nearly 97% seen once. The sequenced sample was CD4+ T cells from PBMCs. Source of these receptors: a human donor with multiple sclerosis. Each CDR3 is given with its conserved first and last residue. D genes are given only for firm matches.

>TRBD1|TRBV4-1|TRBJ2-2
CASSPDRVWPGELFF
TGCGCCAGCAGCCCCGACAGGGTTTGGCCCGGGGAGCTGTTTTTT
>-|TRBV7-9|TRBJ2-2
CASSLGETNTGELFF
TGTGCCAGCAGCTTAGGGGAGACGAACACCGGGGAGCTGTTTTTT
>TRBD2|TRBV4-2|TRBJ2-1
CASSQAGRGGRAYNEQFF
TGTGCCAGCAGCCAAGCGGGAAGAGGCGGGAGGGCCTACAATGAGCAGTTCTTC
>TRBD1|TRBV12-3/TRBV12-4|TRBJ1-5
CASSQGQASNQPQHF
TGTGCCAGCAGCCAAGGACAGGCAAGCAATCAGCCCCAGCATTTT
>-|TRBV29-1|TRBJ2-1
CSIRLPPYNEQFF
TGCAGCATTCGGCTGCCTCCCTACAATGAGCAGTTCTTC
>-|TRBV20-1|TRBJ2-6
CSAPFRSGANVLTF
TGCAGTGCTCCCTTCCGCTCTGGGGCCAACGTCCTGACTTTC
>TRBD2|TRBV27|TRBJ2-7
CASSFLAGYPYEQYF
TGTGCCAGCAGTTTTCTAGCGGGATACCCCTACGAGCAGTACTTC
>TRBD2|TRBV27|TRBJ2-1
CASSLSLAGGRNEQFF
TGTGCCAGCAGTTTATCCCTAGCGGGAGGCCGAAATGAGCAGTTCTTC
>TRBD1|TRBV7-9|TRBJ2-7
CASSFGQAYEQYF
TGTGCCAGCAGCTTCGGACAGGCCTACGAGCAGTACTTC
>TRBD2|TRBV29-1|TRBJ2-1
CSVAGTSGTDEQFF
TGCAGCGTTGCCGGGACTAGCGGGACCGATGAGCAGTTCTTC
>-|TRBV29-1|TRBJ2-7
CSVVAGSYEQYF
TGCAGCGTTGTTGCCGGGAGTTACGAGCAGTACTTC
>-|TRBV24-1|TRBJ2-1
CATSEKTGSWYYNEQFF
TGTGCCACCAGTGAGAAGACAGGCTCCTGGTACTACAATGAGCAGTTCTTC